The clone carrying this T cell receptor beta chain was counted only a few times. Antigen specificity is unknown. This sample is part of a study of response to subunit inactivated influenza vaccine. TCRdb redid the calling of the RT-PCR reads with MiXCR, one entry per CDR3 protein. This sample has around 520,000 distinct CDR3 sequences, with 12% found just once. Overall study results and limits: A suggestion made by the authors is that each seasonal influenza vaccination recruits few new T cells.

V was pared by 2 bases and J by 1 base, with 5 bases between. The CDR3 has 13 residues. The V gene's germline CDR1 is LNHDA and CDR2 SQIVND (reference sequence). V gene TRBV19 combines with J gene TRBJ1-1; D remains unclear. This TCR was sampled from a man aged 45 to 65 who received an inactivated influenza vaccine. This specimen consisted of PBMCs from blood, obtained on the day of vaccination. CDR3 DNA sequence: TGTGCCAGTAGTATACAGACGAACACTGAAGCTTTCTTT. Amino acids: CASSIQTNTEAFF.